The 17 T cell receptor beta chains below all came from one sample that was sequenced in a study of regulatory T cells in long-lasting Graves disease. The authors built TCR beta libraries using iRepertoire HTBI primers and Arm-PCR of CDR3 regions. A single record per CDR3 protein comes from TCRdb applying MiXCR to the multiplex PCR reads. Counted here are around 250,000 distinct CDR3 sequences, 20% occurring once; the ten biggest clones make up roughly 13%. The time point was: newly diagnosed GD, antithyroid drugs for less than 3 months. RNA isolated from PBMCs was used to make the TCR library. The material sequenced was peripheral blood mononuclear cells (PBMCs), taken at new diagnosis, from a patient treated with antithyroid drugs. The source of these receptors is a female donor with Graves disease.

This clonotype was counted many times. V and J are TRBV29-1 and TRBJ1-1; D is uncertain. This CDR3 comprises 11 residues. V lost 6 bases and J 5 bases, leaving 10 bases between the germline ends. Germline V gives CDR1 SQVTM, CDR2 ANQGSEA. The CDR3 DNA is TGCAGCGTGGGCCTCCTAACTGAAGCTTTCTTT. Residues: CSVGLLTEAFF.

About this clonotype: A far bigger clonotype differs at one base, so this is likely a read error. The final CDR3 position lacks the conserved phenylalanine or tryptophan, pointing to a likely read error. The chain employs TRBV7-2 and TRBJ2-1, with 8 bases lining up with TRBD2. The DNA end lines up better with TRBJ2-7; the J call may be wrong. The CDR3 is 16 amino acids. Germline lookup yields CDR1 SGHTA and CDR2 FQGNSA. The CDR3 region is CASSPRIAGSSYEQYS. The DNA of the CDR3 is TGTGCCAGCAGCCCCCGTATAGCGGGAAGTTCCTACGAGCAGTACTCC.

This clonotype was seen a handful of times. This rearrangement joins TRBV4-3 to TRBJ2-1, with D perhaps TRBD1 (6 bases). Germline loops: CDR1 LGHNA, CDR2 YSLEER. V was trimmed by 4 bases and J by 7 bases, leaving 23 bases between them. The CDR3 extends over 17 amino acids. CDR3 coding DNA: TGCGCCAGCAGCCTTACGTCGAGGAATATCGGGACAAATGAGCAGTTCTTC. It yields the protein CASSLTSRNIGTNEQFF.

This rearrangement joins TRBV6-2 or TRBV6-3 to TRBJ2-6; TRBD2 agrees at 7 bases. The CDR3 sequence is 18 residues long. V was clipped by 4 bases and J by 3 bases; unmatched bases: 12. Germline V lookup: CDR1 MNHEY, CDR2 SVGEGT. CDR3 nucleotide sequence: TGTGCCAGCAGTTTTTGGGGGGGATACTCTCTTGGGGCCAACGTCCTGACTTTC. This sequence encodes CASSFWGGYSLGANVLTF.

The chain's CDR3 is CASSESIGGLYNEQFF. In DNA form, the CDR3 reads TGCGCCAGCAGTGAGTCGATCGGGGGTCTTTACAATGAGCAGTTCTTC. The chain links TRBV10-1 to TRBJ2-1; the D gene is possibly TRBD2 (6 bases). CDR3 length: 16 residues. The V end was cut by 0 bases, the J end by 4 bases, with 13 bases between. The germline V gene encodes CDR1 WNHNN and CDR2 SYGVQD (reference sequence).

This clonotype came up a few times. This chain joins TRBV5-1 and TRBJ1-6; TRBD1 is a possible D gene (6 bases). The CDR3 length is 14 residues. CDR1 and CDR2 (germline): SGHRS, YFSETQ. Deletions cut 0 bases from V and 10 bases from J, with 11 bases between. The CDR3 here is CASSLGGGYSPLHF. CDR3 bases: TGCGCCAGCAGCTTGGGAGGGGGTTACTCACCCCTCCACTTT.

This rearrangement joins TRBV7-3 to TRBJ2-7, with D maybe TRBD1 (6 bases). The CDR3 sequence is 13 residues long. Looked up from germline, CDR1 is SGHTA and CDR2 is FQGTGA. V shed 5 bases and J shed 7 bases, with 15 bases lying between them. CDR3 loop: CASSQGQLMEQYF. CDR3 nucleotides: TGTGCCAGCAGCCAAGGACAGCTGATGGAGCAGTACTTC.

This clonotype has ten or more counts. The genes are TRBV7-3 and TRBJ2-3, with 11 bases identical to TRBD2. This CDR3 has 14 amino acids. The V gene's germline CDR1 is SGHTA and CDR2 FQGTGA. V lost 5 bases to trimming and J lost 7 bases; unmatched junction nucleotides: 5. The CDR3 sequence is CASSLSGGAHTQYF. CDR3 DNA: TGTGCCAGCAGCCTTAGCGGGGGGGCCCATACGCAGTATTTT.

The chain carries TRBV5-1 and TRBJ1-1; D is unresolved. V shed 0 bases and J shed 1 base, with 13 bases lying between them. The CDR3 totals 16 residues. The germline gives CDR1 SGHRS, CDR2 YFSETQ. The CDR3 sequence is CASSLASLAKNTEAFF. The CDR3 coding sequence is TGCGCCAGCAGCTTGGCCTCCTTGGCGAAGAACACTGAAGCTTTCTTT.

This clonotype was counted ten times or more. Mismatch with germline at one junction end may stem from a read error. The chain is built from TRBV3-1 and TRBJ2-7; weak D call: TRBD1 (5 bases). This CDR3 comprises 11 residues. Germline V gives CDR1 LGHDT, CDR2 YNNKEL (reference sequence). CDR3: CASSQGTNLHF. CDR3 bases: TGTGCCAGCAGCCAAGGGACAAATCTCCACTTC.

This clonotype was detected a few times. The CDR3 does not end in the conserved phenylalanine or tryptophan, so this is likely a read error. The J gene is TRBJ1-5, the V gene TRBV20-1, with no clear D. Germline CDR1 DFQATT, CDR2 SNEGSKA (reference sequence). CDR3 size: 13 residues. V was cut by 3 bases and J by 0 bases, with 6 bases left in between. The CDR3 protein is CSARGNSNQPQHL. CDR3 coding DNA: TGCAGTGCTAGGGGGAATAGCAATCAGCCCCAGCATCTT.

This clonotype was picked up many times. This CDR3 is CASSDGEINEKLFF. The CDR3 DNA reads as TGTGCCAGCAGTGACGGAGAGATTAATGAAAAACTGTTTTTT. This chain uses TRBV2 with TRBJ1-4; D is unresolved. Between the trimmed V and J ends, which lost 3 bases and 4 bases, there was a span of 9 bases. The CDR3 covers 14 residues. The germline V gene has CDR1 SNHLY and CDR2 FYNNEI. Full variable domain (rest looked up from reference TRBV2 and TRBJ1-4): EPEVTQTPSHQVTQMGQEVILRCVPISNHLYFYWYRQILGQKVEFLVSFYNNEISEKSEIFDDQFSVERPDGSNFTLKIRSTKLEDSAMYFCASSDGEINEKLFFGSGTQLSVL.

This chain uses TRBV12-3 or TRBV12-4 with TRBJ2-3; TRBD1 matches 8 bases. The J call may be faulty, since TRBJ2-5 better matches the DNA end. This CDR3 is 15 amino acids long. CDR3 sequence (DNA): TGTGCCAGCAGTCTCCGGACAGGGTCAGGAGAGACCCAGTACTTC. It is translated as CASSLRTGSGETQYF.

There are a few counts of this clonotype. The rearrangement joins TRBV5-5 to TRBJ1-4; D is possibly TRBD1 (5 bases). The CDR3 is 13 amino acids. The germline V and J ends were trimmed by 2 bases and 7 bases, with 9 bases remaining between them. The germline CDR1 and CDR2 sequences are SGHKS and YYEKEE (reference sequence). Written as DNA, the CDR3 is TGTGCCAGCAGCTTAGGGGCAGCTGAAAAACTGTTTTTT. This translates into CASSLGAAEKLFF.

This clonotype appeared many times. This rearrangement joins TRBV24-1 to TRBJ1-2, with no clear D. The germline CDR1 and CDR2 sequences are KGHDR and SFDVKD. The CDR3 length is 13 residues. Trimming pared 4 bases from V and 7 bases from J, leaving 12 bases between. Here the CDR3 DNA reads TGTGCCACCAGTGACCCCACAAGGTCTGGCTACACCTTC. Translating gives CATSDPTRSGYTF.

This clonotype was detected ten times or more. The J gene is TRBJ2-1, the V gene TRBV12-3 or TRBV12-4; no clear D gene. The CDR3 is 17 residues long. Trimming took off 3 bases at V and 0 bases at J, with 15 bases between the two ends. CDR3 nucleotide sequence: TGTGCCAGCAGTTTTGTCAGCCACTTGAGCTCCTACAATGAGCAGTTCTTC. The encoded protein is CASSFVSHLSSYNEQFF.

For this clonotype: A far larger clone is one nucleotide away, so this likely arose from a read error. The chain has TRBV7-3 and TRBJ2-7; TRBD1 matches 7 bases. Germline V gene lookup returns CDR1 SGHTA and CDR2 FQGTGA. J was trimmed by 1 base and V by 0 bases; bases with no gene match: 0. The CDR3 spans 14 residues. The DNA for the CDR3 is TGTGCCAGCAGCTTAACGGGACAGTCCTACGAGCAGTACTTC. It codes for CASSLTGQSYEQYF.